Following are 19 T cell receptor beta chains from one sample sequenced in a study of T cells after posttransplantation cyclophosphamide. Method: immunoSEQ multiplex PCR; TCRdb's copy keeps in-frame clones and lacks some. This sample yields 20,000 or so clones, of which 65% to 75% are seen a single time; around a quarter belongs to the top ten. Cyclophosphamide on days +3 and +4 followed busulfan-fludarabine conditioning and a marrow graft. Source: PBMCs, taken after an allogeneic stem cell transplant with post-transplant cyclophosphamide. The receptors shown here come from a male patient aged 25-45 years who received an allogeneic stem cell transplant from a related donor, was CMV-positive, and had acute GVHD only. Certain T cells may be donor cells from the graft.

This clone has only a few counts. The CDR3 sequence: CASTLGRAMNTEAFF. In DNA form, the CDR3 reads TGTGCCAGCACCTTAGGCAGGGCAATGAACACTGAAGCTTTCTTT. The J gene is TRBJ1-1, the V gene TRBV5-5; D may be TRBD1 (5 bases). This CDR3 is built from 15 residues. Trimming shortened V by 6 bases and J by 0 bases, and 15 bases separated the two germline ends. The germline V gene has CDR1 SGHKS and CDR2 YYEKEE (reference sequence).

The J gene is TRBJ2-1, the V gene TRBV15; 7 nucleotides line up with TRBD1. CDR1 LNHNV and CDR2 YYDKDF come from the germline V gene (reference sequence). Trimming at V came to 9 bases and at J to 6 bases, leaving 8 bases not matched to a gene. CDR3 length: 13 residues. CDR3 in DNA: TGTGCCACGGCAGGGGGTTACTTCAATGAGCAGTTCTTC. Residues: CATAGGYFNEQFF.

V and J are TRBV9 and TRBJ2-5; maybe TRBD1 (5 bases). This CDR3 has 15 amino acids. V was cut by 2 bases and J by 5 bases, with 16 bases left in between. Germline loops: CDR1 SGDLS, CDR2 YYNGEE. The CDR3 sequence is CASSVSLGRGETQYF. In DNA, the CDR3 is TGTGCCAGCAGCGTTAGTTTGGGGCGTGGTGAGACCCAGTACTTC.

This clone was seen a single time. CDR3 DNA sequence: TGTGCCAGCAGCGAGGGACAGGAGAATGAAAAACTGTTTTTT. This sequence encodes CASSEGQENEKLFF. The chain has TRBV5-6 and TRBJ1-4, with TRBD1 matching over 8 bases. V lost 4 bases to trimming and J lost 5 bases; unmatched junction nucleotides: 4. This CDR3 contains 14 residues. CDR1 and CDR2 (germline): SGHDT, YYEEEE.

V usage is TRBV21-1 and J usage is TRBJ2-7; the listed D gene, TRBD2, was not tested against the DNA. TRBV21-1 is designated a pseudogene. This CDR3 comprises 10 residues. The CDR3 DNA is TGTGCCAGCCTTACCTACGAGCAGTACTTC. Amino acid sequence: CASLTYEQYF.

Only a few counts were recorded for this clone. J is TRBJ2-3 and V is TRBV11-2; D might be TRBD2 (6 bases). V was cut by 5 bases and J by 3 bases, with 12 bases left in between. Germline V CDR1 and CDR2: SGHAT, FQNNGV. The CDR3 is 14 residues long. The CDR3 bases are TGTGCCAGCAGCCCGGGACTGGCAACAGATACGCAGTATTTT. Protein product: CASSPGLATDTQYF.

This chain links TRBV7-2 with TRBJ2-1, with TRBD2 identical over 12 bases. The CDR3 consists of 14 residues. Germline-derived CDR1 and CDR2 are SGHTA and FQGNSA. Unmatched junction bases numbered 4, after V lost 4 bases and J lost 9 bases. The CDR3 nucleotides are TGTGCCAGCAGCTCTAGCGGGGGGGCGAGTGAGCAGTTCTTC. Its translation: CASSSSGGASEQFF.

The rearrangement links TRBV28 to TRBJ2-4; perhaps TRBD2 as D (6 bases). The CDR3 runs to 17 residues. V lost 4 bases and J 0 bases, leaving 16 bases between the germline ends. CDR1 and CDR2 from the germline V gene are MDHEN and SYDVKM. This CDR3 reads CASSSYLGGIAKNIQYF. As DNA, the CDR3 is TGTGCCAGCAGTTCCTACTTGGGGGGTATAGCCAAAAACATTCAGTACTTC.

This chain connects TRBV5-4 to TRBJ2-7, with TRBD1 identical over 12 bases. V lost 0 bases to trimming and J lost 6 bases; unmatched junction nucleotides: 1. Germline CDR1 SGHNT, CDR2 YYREEE (reference sequence). This CDR3 region has 14 residues. The CDR3 DNA follows: TGTGCCAGCAGCTTGGGGGACAGGGGGCTCGAGCAGTACTTC. This gives the protein CASSLGDRGLEQYF. Drawing the rest from reference TRBV5-4 and TRBJ2-7, the complete variable domain is ETGVTQSPTHLIKTRGQQVTLRCSSQSGHNTVSWYQQALGQGPQFIFQYYREEENGRGNFPPRFSGLQFPNYSSELNVNALELDDSALYLCASSLGDRGLEQYFGPGTRLTVT.

This clone has just one count. This likely reflects a read error, since a far larger clone is one base away. V is TRBV27 and J is TRBJ1-4; weak D call: TRBD1 (6 bases). The CDR3 has 13 residues. Per germline, CDR1 MNHEY and CDR2 SMNVEV (reference sequence). CDR3 sequence reads: CACSLQGREKLFF. The DNA of the CDR3 is TGTGCCTGCAGTCTACAGGGTCGTGAAAAACTGTTTTTT.

This clone was counted between two and nine times. The J gene is TRBJ2-6, the V gene TRBV19; 9 positions agree with TRBD1. This CDR3 is 17 amino acids long. V shed 2 bases and J 1 base; nucleotides not matched to a gene: 3. The V gene's germline CDR1 is LNHDA and CDR2 SQIVND (reference sequence). The CDR3 reads CASSIWDRDSGANVLTF. Here the CDR3 DNA reads TGTGCCAGTAGTATATGGGACAGGGATTCTGGGGCCAACGTCCTGACTTTC.

The chain links TRBV6-1 to TRBJ2-3; D is ambiguous. Germline CDR1 MNHNS, CDR2 SASEGT. The CDR3 spans 14 residues. Trimming took 2 bases from V and 2 from J, leaving 8 bases between them. For the CDR3, the DNA is TGTGCCAGCAGTGAATGGCAGGCCACAGATACGCAGTATTTT. Its protein is CASSEWQATDTQYF.

This sequence joins TRBV29-1 and TRBJ1-1; 10 bases are a match to TRBD1. V was pared by 7 bases and J by 1 base, with 9 bases of the junction left unmatched. Looked up from germline, CDR1 is SQVTM and CDR2 is ANQGSEA. This CDR3 comprises 15 residues. In nucleotides, the CDR3 is TGCAGCGCCGACGGGACAGGGGCTCAGAACACTGAAGCTTTCTTT. Protein sequence: CSADGTGAQNTEAFF. Using reference TRBV29-1 and TRBJ1-1 for the parts outside the CDR3, the full variable domain is SAVISQKPSRDICQRGTSLTIQCQVDSQVTMMFWYRQQPGQSLTLIATANQGSEATYESGFVIDKFPISRPNLTFSTLTVSNMSPEDSSIYLCSADGTGAQNTEAFFGQGTRLTVV.

V usage is TRBV7-2 and J usage is TRBJ2-3; 8 bases fit TRBD2. The CDR3 is 15 amino acids. CDR1 and CDR2 from the germline V gene are SGHTA and FQGNSA. J was trimmed by 5 bases and V by 5 bases; bases with no gene match: 9. CDR3: CASSLGNGGGDTQYF. CDR3 nucleotides: TGTGCCAGCAGCCTAGGAAACGGGGGGGGAGATACGCAGTATTTT.

V is TRBV28 and J is TRBJ1-2, with 7 bases lining up with TRBD1. Germline-derived CDR1 and CDR2 are MDHEN and SYDVKM. This CDR3 contains 13 residues. Unmatched junction bases numbered 3, after V lost 6 bases and J lost 2 bases. CDR3 amino acids: CASSLTGNYGYTF. In DNA form, the CDR3 reads TGTGCCAGCAGCCTGACAGGGAACTATGGCTACACCTTC.

The chain employs TRBV30 and TRBJ2-5; TRBD2 aligns across 12 bases. Germline values: CDR1 GTSNPN, CDR2 SVGIG (reference sequence). Germline trimming cut 5 bases from V and 2 bases from J; bases unmatched to any gene: 3. CDR3 length: 14 residues. CDR3 sequence: CAWASGGDQETQYF. CDR3 nucleotides: TGTGCCTGGGCTAGCGGGGGGGATCAAGAGACCCAGTACTTC. Combining the CDR3 with reference TRBV30 and TRBJ2-5 gives the whole variable domain SQTIHQWPATLVQPVGSPLSLECTVEGTSNPNLYWYRQAAGRGLQLLFYSVGIGQISSEVPQNLSASRPQDRQFILSSKKLLLSDSGFYLCAWASGGDQETQYFGPGTRLLVL.

The table lists this clone with many counts. The chain carries TRBV10-3 and TRBJ1-6, with a weak D call TRBD1 (6 bases). V shed 4 bases and J shed 10 bases, with 11 bases lying between them. The germline gives CDR1 ENHRY, CDR2 SYGVKD. This CDR3 region has 13 residues. The CDR3 sequence: CAISVGANSPLHF. CDR3 nucleotide sequence: TGTGCCATCAGTGTGGGGGCGAACTCACCCCTCCACTTT.

The gene calls are TRBV6-5 and TRBJ1-4, with D unresolved. Trimming pared 6 bases from V and 6 bases from J, leaving 14 bases between. Germline CDR1 MNHEY, CDR2 SVGAGI. This CDR3 has 14 amino acids. The CDR3 loop is CASRLRGFDEKLFF. The CDR3 coding sequence is TGTGCCAGCAGATTACGAGGCTTTGATGAAAAACTGTTTTTT.

This clone was seen a handful of times. CDR3: CASSDRIGNNSPLHF. The CDR3 DNA reads TGTGCCAGCAGTGACAGGATTGGGAATAATTCACCCCTCCACTTT. This chain joins TRBV27 and TRBJ1-6, with a tentative D call TRBD1 (6 bases). This CDR3 is built from 15 residues. V was cut by 5 bases and J by 5 bases, with 13 bases left in between. CDR1 and CDR2 (germline): MNHEY, SMNVEV (reference sequence).